This T cell receptor beta chain was sequenced in a study of patients and donors after allogeneic stem cell transplantation. In its sample, this clonotype was seen a few times. In TCRdb, the RT-PCR reads were re-called with MiXCR into one record per CDR3 protein. The repertoire consists of 70,000 to 85,000 distinct CDR3 sequences, with around 27% occurring once and the leading ten covering around 27%. Looked up from germline, CDR1 is SEHNR and CDR2 is FQNEAQ (reference sequence). The CDR3 loop spans 16 amino acids. Trimming took 2 bases from V and 2 from J; bases not matched to a gene: 8. The receptor comes from a human donor who was either an allogeneic HSCT recipient or a stem cell or donor lymphocyte infusion donor (not recorded which). It is not recorded whose cells these are; they may come from a transplant donor. Sequenced material: blood, either unsorted or a sorted T cell fraction (not recorded which). The J gene is TRBJ1-2, the V gene TRBV7-9; 7 positions match TRBD1. CDR3 sequence (DNA): TGTGCCAGCAGCTTACCCGAACAGGGGACCAACTATGGCTACACCTTC. This encodes CASSLPEQGTNYGYTF. Combining the CDR3 with reference TRBV7-9 and TRBJ1-2 gives the whole variable domain DTGVSQNPRHKITKRGQNVTFRCDPISEHNRLYWYRQTLGQGPEFLTYFQNEAQLEKSRLLSDRFSAERPKGSFSTLEIQRTEQGDSAMYLCASSLPEQGTNYGYTFGSGTRLTVV.